This T cell receptor (beta chain) was recorded in a study of tissue T cells after allogeneic stem cell transplantation. General observations from the study: Few T cell clones were shared across patients, but motif clusters showed tissue-specific shared signatures. Blood and spleen captured only part of the tissue TCR repertoire. TCR repertoires tracked anatomic similarity, regardless of disease or transplant status. Some tissue clones might be persisting host cells; their alloreactivity or antigen specificity was not determined.

Germline V gene data show CDR1 as SNHLY and CDR2 as FYNGKV (reference sequence). V was pared by 2 bases and J by 1 base, with 5 bases between. CDR3 length: 14 amino acids. The protocol was immunoSEQ multiplex PCR, while the TCRdb copy is restricted to in-frame clones and leaves out a portion. The sample holds more than 45,000 clones, around 67% seen once. Note on this clone: Its target is not known. Gene names are mouse gene names. The read ends 1 residue before the CDR3 terminus; that terminus is restored from the germline J gene.

This chain uses TRBV3 with TRBJ2-2; no clear D. The receptor comes from a pool of C57BL/6 mice in good health. Sequenced: sorted cells pooled from one or two spleens. CDR3 loop: CASSLNRNTGQLYF. Incomplete CDR3 DNA: TGTGCCAGCAGCTTAAACAGAAACACCGGGCAGCTCTAC.